This is a list of T cell receptor beta chains from one sample in a study of CXCR3-negative and CXCR3-positive naive CD8 T cells. One entry per CDR3 protein, without DNA, is what TCRdb gives after re-calling the 5' RACE reads. Here the sample table reports fewer than 60,000 distinct CDR3 sequences. Source material: memory CD8+ T cells from blood. These receptors came from a human donor in good health. Some clones in this sample may be carry-over from other donors' samples. Both conserved end residues are part of each CDR3. Not every row has a clone size; where given, it reads once, few, many or a size class.

v_call	clone_size	j_call	cdr3_aa
TRBV11-2	-	TRBJ2-7	CASSFAGGSYEQYF
TRBV5-5	-	TRBJ2-1	CASSFGLAGNEQFF
TRBV5-1	-	TRBJ2-1	CASRYPTLGGPLNEQFF
TRBV6-5	-	TRBJ2-1	CASSYSSRGTAYNEQFF
TRBV14	-	TRBJ2-1	CASRPSGDSYNEQFF
TRBV25-1	-	TRBJ2-3	CASFSPPGPHTDTQYF
TRBV7-6	-	TRBJ1-1	CASSLGTMNTEAFF
TRBV4-3	-	TRBJ2-3	CASSALLAGNTDTQYF
TRBV15	-	TRBJ2-7	CATSRTGTAGYEQYF
TRBV3-1	-	TRBJ1-5	CASSQGGSFQPQHF
TRBV29-1	-	TRBJ1-1	CSVEMAMNTEAFF
TRBV30	-	TRBJ2-7	CAWSVGGYEQYF
TRBV2	-	TRBJ2-1	CASRIRGFHNEQFF
TRBV4-1	-	TRBJ1-6	CASSQDRLGGSPLHF
TRBV28	-	TRBJ2-3	CASSFATTQSITDTQYF
TRBV29-1	-	TRBJ1-5	CSVPGPANQPQHF
TRBV12-3/TRBV12-4	-	TRBJ2-7	CASSFGGPPNYEQYF
TRBV7-9	-	TRBJ2-3	CASSPTSGGSTDTQYF
TRBV20-1	-	TRBJ2-1	CSAREGTGIEQFF
TRBV5-1	-	TRBJ2-3	CASSSWGSSTDTQYF
TRBV29-1	-	TRBJ2-1	CSVRNSGGAVDEQFF
TRBV14	-	TRBJ2-2	CASSQVWDRANTGELFF
TRBV4-1	-	TRBJ2-3	CASSRLLGLAGPDTQYF
TRBV6-4	-	TRBJ2-1	CASSEGNNDEQFF
TRBV5-1	-	TRBJ2-5	CASSLWSSQETQYF
TRBV29-1	-	TRBJ2-7	CSVEDSDTREQYF
TRBV20-1	-	TRBJ2-7	CSARPRGQPFYEQYF
TRBV7-9	-	TRBJ2-1	CASSRDRVRVNEQFF
TRBV4-2	-	TRBJ2-4	CASSQALTGGRDIQYF
TRBV6-5	-	TRBJ2-5	CASSYLGTGQETQYF
TRBV12-3/TRBV12-4	-	TRBJ2-7	CASSPTRVSYEQYF
TRBV7-3	-	TRBJ2-7	CASSLASAGSYEQYF
TRBV4-2	-	TRBJ2-1	CASSQEVSTHNEQFF
TRBV29-1	-	TRBJ1-2	CSVFLQGDYGYTF
TRBV14	-	TRBJ2-1	CASSQYGGNNEQFF
TRBV29-1	-	TRBJ2-7	CSVALTGTYEQYF
TRBV6-2/TRBV6-3	-	TRBJ2-3	CASSYGGGTSTDTQYF
TRBV4-1	-	TRBJ2-1	CASSQVMGEQFF
TRBV29-1	-	TRBJ2-5	CSVAASGGDQETQYF
TRBV6-6	-	TRBJ1-4	CASSPLGGINEKLFF
TRBV6-5	-	TRBJ2-2	CASSYSGPGELFF
TRBV20-1	-	TRBJ2-7	CSARSPTVDYEQYF
TRBV25-1	-	TRBJ1-2	CASSDSDRGRGNYGYTF
TRBV4-3	-	TRBJ2-5	CASSQDPRLAGEETQYF
TRBV7-2	-	TRBJ2-1	CASSPFVAGGNNEQFF
TRBV29-1	-	TRBJ2-3	CSVLAGGPADTQYF
TRBV6-2/TRBV6-3	medium-sized	TRBJ2-2	CASSQTETGELFF
TRBV15	-	TRBJ1-2	CATSRASVHGYTF
TRBV6-2/TRBV6-3	-	TRBJ2-3	CASRGPSGPPDTQYF
TRBV29-1	-	TRBJ2-3	CSVVTSGSVADTQYF
TRBV5-5	-	TRBJ2-5	CASSLWATGYQETQYF